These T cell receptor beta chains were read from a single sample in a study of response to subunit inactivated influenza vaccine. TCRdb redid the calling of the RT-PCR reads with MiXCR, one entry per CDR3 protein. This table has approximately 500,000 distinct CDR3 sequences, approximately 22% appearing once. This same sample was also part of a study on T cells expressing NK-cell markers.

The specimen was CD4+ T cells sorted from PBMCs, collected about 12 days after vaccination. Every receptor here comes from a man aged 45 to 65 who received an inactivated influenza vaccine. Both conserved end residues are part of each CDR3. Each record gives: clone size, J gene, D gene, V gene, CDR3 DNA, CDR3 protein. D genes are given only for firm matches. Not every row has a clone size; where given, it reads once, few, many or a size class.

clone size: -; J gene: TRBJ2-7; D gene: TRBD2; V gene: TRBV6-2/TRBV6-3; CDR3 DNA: TGTGCCAGCAGTGGACTAGCGGTCTCCTACGAGCAGTACTTC; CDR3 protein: CASSGLAVSYEQYF
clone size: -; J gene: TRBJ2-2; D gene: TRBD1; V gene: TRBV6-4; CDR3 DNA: TGTGCCATCAGTGCACGGACAGGTCGAGGCGGGGAGCTGTTTTTT; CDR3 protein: CAISARTGRGGELFF
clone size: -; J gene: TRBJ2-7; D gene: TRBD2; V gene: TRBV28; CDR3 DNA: TGTGCCAGCAGTTCTGGCGGGAGGGCTTTAAAGCAGTACTTC; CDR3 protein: CASSSGGRALKQYF
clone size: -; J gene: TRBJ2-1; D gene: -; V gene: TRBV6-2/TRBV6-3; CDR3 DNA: TGTGCCATAAGATATGGAGGGTTGGCCTACAATGAGCAGTTCTTC; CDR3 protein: CAIRYGGLAYNEQFF
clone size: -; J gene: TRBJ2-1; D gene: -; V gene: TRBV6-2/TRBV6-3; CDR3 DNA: TGTGCCAGCAGCCGACCGGGGGTCTACAATGAGCAGTTCTTC; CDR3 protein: CASSRPGVYNEQFF
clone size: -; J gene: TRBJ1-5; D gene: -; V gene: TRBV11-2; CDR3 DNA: TGTGCCAGCAGCGAACTCGATCAGCCCCAGCATTTT; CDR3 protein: CASSELDQPQHF
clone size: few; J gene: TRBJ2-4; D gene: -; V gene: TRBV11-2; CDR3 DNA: TGTGCCAGCAGCACTTCGGGACTCACAAACATTCAGTACTTC; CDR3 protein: CASSTSGLTNIQYF
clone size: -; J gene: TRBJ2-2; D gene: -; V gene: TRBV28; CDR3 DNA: TGTGCCAGCACCCTGAGGGGTGCGGGATGGGGCGGGGAGCTGTTTTTT; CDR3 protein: CASTLRGAGWGGELFF
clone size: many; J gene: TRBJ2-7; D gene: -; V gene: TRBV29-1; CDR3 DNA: TGCAGCGCCCGGACAGCCTGGAACTCCTACGAGCAGTACTTC; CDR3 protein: CSARTAWNSYEQYF
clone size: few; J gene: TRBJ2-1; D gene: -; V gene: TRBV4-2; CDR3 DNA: TGTGCCAGCAGCCAAGAAAAGGACAGTCCCCCTTACAATGAGCAGTTCTTC; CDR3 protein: CASSQEKDSPPYNEQFF
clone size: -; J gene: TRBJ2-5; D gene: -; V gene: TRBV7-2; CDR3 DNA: TGTGCCAGCAGCCCTCAGACAGGAAACCAAGAGACCCAGTACTTC; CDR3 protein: CASSPQTGNQETQYF
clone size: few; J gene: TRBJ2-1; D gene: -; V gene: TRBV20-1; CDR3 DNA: TGCAACAGGGAGTATGAGCAGTTCTTC; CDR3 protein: CNREYEQFF
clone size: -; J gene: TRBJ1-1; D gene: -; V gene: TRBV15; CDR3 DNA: TGTGCCACCAGCACAGAGGCGGGGGGCACTGAAGCTTTCTTT; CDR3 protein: CATSTEAGGTEAFF
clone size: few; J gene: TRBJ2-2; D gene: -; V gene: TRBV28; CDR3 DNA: TGTGCCAGCGGCAAGTGGGGGGACACCGGGGAGCTGTTTTTT; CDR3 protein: CASGKWGDTGELFF
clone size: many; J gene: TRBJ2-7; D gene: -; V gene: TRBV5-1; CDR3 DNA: TGCGCCAGCAGCTTGGCCTCAGCGGGTTGGTCCTACGAGCAGTACTTC; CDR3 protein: CASSLASAGWSYEQYF
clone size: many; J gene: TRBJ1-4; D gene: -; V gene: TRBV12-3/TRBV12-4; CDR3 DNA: TGTGCCAGCAGTTTAGGACAGGCAAATGAAAAACTGTTTTTT; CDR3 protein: CASSLGQANEKLFF
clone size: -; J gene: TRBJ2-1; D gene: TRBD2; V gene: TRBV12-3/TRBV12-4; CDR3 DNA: TGTGCCAGCAGTCCGGGACTAGTCCAGAACAATGAGCAGTTCTTC; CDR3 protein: CASSPGLVQNNEQFF
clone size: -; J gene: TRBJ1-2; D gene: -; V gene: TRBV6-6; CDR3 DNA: TGTGCCAGCACCACGACGGCCTACTATGGCTACACCTTC; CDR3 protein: CASTTTAYYGYTF
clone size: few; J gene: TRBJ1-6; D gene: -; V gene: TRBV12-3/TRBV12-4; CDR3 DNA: TGTGCCAGCAGCGGACAGCCAAATTCACCCCTCCACTTT; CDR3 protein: CASSGQPNSPLHF
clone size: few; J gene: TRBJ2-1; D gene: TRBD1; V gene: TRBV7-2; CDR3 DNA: TGTGCCAGCAGCTTAGTATTACAGGGGCCCTACAATGAGCAGTTCTTC; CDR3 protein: CASSLVLQGPYNEQFF
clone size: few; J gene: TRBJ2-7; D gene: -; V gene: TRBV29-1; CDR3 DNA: TGCAGCGTCGTTGGGACGGCGAACTACGAGCAGTACTTC; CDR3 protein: CSVVGTANYEQYF
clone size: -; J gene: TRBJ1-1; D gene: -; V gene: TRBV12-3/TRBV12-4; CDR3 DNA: TGTGCCAGCAGTCCCCGAGCGGGACATCTGAACACTGAAGCTTTCTTT; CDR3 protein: CASSPRAGHLNTEAFF
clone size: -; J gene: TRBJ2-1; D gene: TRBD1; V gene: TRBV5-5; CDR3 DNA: TGTGCCAGCAGCAGATGGACAGGGCTGGATGAGCAGTTCTTC; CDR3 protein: CASSRWTGLDEQFF
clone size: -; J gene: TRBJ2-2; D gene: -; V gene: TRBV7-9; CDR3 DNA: TGTGCCAGCAGCTTACTTAGAACAGGGAAGACCGGGGAGCTGTTTTTT; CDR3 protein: CASSLLRTGKTGELFF
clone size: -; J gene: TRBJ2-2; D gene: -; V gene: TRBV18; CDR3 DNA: TGTGCCAGCTCACCGTTGCAGGACCACACCGGGGAGCTGTTTTTT; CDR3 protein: CASSPLQDHTGELFF
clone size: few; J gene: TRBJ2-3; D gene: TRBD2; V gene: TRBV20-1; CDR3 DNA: TGCAGTGCTAGAGTACCGGGACTAGCGATAGATACGCAGTATTTT; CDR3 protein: CSARVPGLAIDTQYF
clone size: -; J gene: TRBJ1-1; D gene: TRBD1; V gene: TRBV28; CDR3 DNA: TGTGCCAGCACCAGCATAGGGACAGGGATCACTGAAGCTTTCTTT; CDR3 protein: CASTSIGTGITEAFF
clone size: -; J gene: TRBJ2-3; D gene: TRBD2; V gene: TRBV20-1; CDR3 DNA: TGCAGTACGGAGAGGACTAGCGGCCGAGATACGCAGTATTTT; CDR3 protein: CSTERTSGRDTQYF
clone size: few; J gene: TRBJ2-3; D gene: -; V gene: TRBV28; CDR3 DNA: TGTGCCAGCAGTTTAGGCCCCGGTACCAACACAGATACGCAGTATTTT; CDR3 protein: CASSLGPGTNTDTQYF
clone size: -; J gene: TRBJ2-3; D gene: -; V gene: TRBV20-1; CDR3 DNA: TGCAGTGCTAGAGATCCCAGGGGCGGGGATACGCAGTATTTT; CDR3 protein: CSARDPRGGDTQYF
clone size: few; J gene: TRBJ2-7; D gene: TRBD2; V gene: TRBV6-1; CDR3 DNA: TGTGCCAGCAGTGATCCAGAGGGGCCAAAGCGGGGTTACTTC; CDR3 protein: CASSDPEGPKRGYF